This T cell receptor beta chain was sequenced for a study of monozygotic twins with inflammatory bowel disease (dated by TCRdb to about 2019). For context, the study as a whole: A total of 28 monozygotic twin pairs were included in the full study, comprising nine German pairs (four IBD-concordant, five IBD-discordant) and 19 IBD-discordant Danish pairs. Disease-associated traits were sought mainly through comparisons between IBD patients and their genetically identical healthy co-twins within discordant pairs. Each individual had, on average, about 151 000 unique TCRalpha sequences and 181 000 unique TCRbeta sequences available for analysis. Summary of the overall study and its limitations: Repertoire similarity did not differ between concordant and discordant twins, which could be due to limited statistical power. TCRbeta repertoire diversity, by inverse Simpson index, was decreased in IBD patients compared with their healthy co-twins. The results gave no support for a single strong signal or clonotype linked to IBD. Because patients were on differing immunosuppressive treatments, the repertoires may have picked up extra background noise and inter-individual variability. Different T cell subtypes could not be distinguished in the analysis. Compared with healthy twins, IBD patients shared fewer clonotypes with other individuals, and the difference was most pronounced in patients with signs of disease activity.

From its cysteine to its phenylalanine, the CDR3 spans 15 amino acids. No DNA is listed. CDR1 and CDR2 (MNHEY, SVGEGT) derive from the germline V gene. From each donor, a 2.5 ml peripheral blood sample was drawn into PAXgene tubes and stored at -80 degrees C. Total RNA was isolated from whole blood with the PAXgene blood miRNA kit on an automated QIAcube, without T cell sorting. Peripheral blood from monozygotic twin pairs concordant or discordant for inflammatory bowel disease was subjected to deep TCRalpha and TCRbeta repertoire profiling with unique molecular barcoding. Smoking habits were recorded for all twin pairs, and each individual was classified as a current, former or never smoker. The library was produced with 5' RACE. The input for every TCR library was around 3.5 ug of total RNA. For each sample, cDNA synthesis was carried out in eight separate reactions using SMARTScribe reverse transcriptase. During cDNA synthesis, template switching was used to introduce unique molecular identifiers that contained a 6-nucleotide sample barcode. TCRalpha and TCRbeta cDNA was amplified by two nested PCRs of approximately 16 and 10 cycles, with bead purification after each PCR. Before amplification, the cDNA was treated with uracil DNA-glycosylase and purified using the QIAquick PCR purification kit. The second PCR added Illumina TruSeq-compatible adapters along with sample-specific barcodes. TapeStation and Qubit were used to check library quality and concentration, and 5 ng of each library was pooled. Pooled libraries were sequenced on an Illumina HiSeq2500 single-index Rapid Run with 2 x 100 bp reads and custom sequencing primers. The original pipeline was this. PCR and sequencing errors were corrected by UMI-based consensus assembly using MiGEC version 1.2.6. V(D)J alignment, clonotype assembly and CDR3 extraction were performed with MiXCR version 2.1.1. Gene usage, clonotype sharing and MAIT/NKT TCR abundance were normalised by analysing the top 1000, 10 000 and 20 000 clonotypes per sample. After downsampling to 27 000 UMIs, diversity was calculated as the inverse Simpson index using the vegan R package. Paired Mann-Whitney U tests on discordant twin pairs were used, with Benjamini-Hochberg multiple-testing correction. TCRdb reprocessed the reads, reporting each CDR3 protein sequence once and no DNA. In this record, the V and J calls reflect TCRdb's handling and not the investigators' own analysis. This sample's records show 300,000 to 400,000 distinct CDR3 sequences. The top ten hold 2% to 2.5% of the sample.

As regards this clonotype: The clone's antigen remains unknown.

The rearrangement combines TRBV6-2 or TRBV6-3 with TRBJ2-2; without DNA, the TCRdb call of TRBD2 cannot be checked. This receptor was taken from a human donor with ulcerative colitis or Crohn's disease, or a healthy co-twin of an affected twin (not recorded which). The sequenced material came from blood. This receptor has the CDR3 CASSYRAWGTGELFF.